The 15 T cell receptor beta chains reported below all come from one sample, sequenced in a study of T cells in localized non-small cell lung cancer. TCRdb's copy holds only in-frame clones and misses some; the assay was immunoSEQ multiplex PCR. Among tens of thousands of clones listed, roughly 81% were seen once. The material was PBMCs, obtained before any cancer treatment. The source of these receptors is a man between 40 and 75 years old with stage II lung adenocarcinoma.

This clone occurred a few times. The DNA for the CDR3 is TGTGCCAGCAGTTTAACCTCTGGAAACACCATATATTTT. Translated: CASSLTSGNTIYF. The gene calls are TRBV11-2 and TRBJ1-3; D not certain. The CDR3 runs 13 residues. Trimming cost V 6 bases and J 0 bases, with 6 bases left between them. The germline CDR1 and CDR2 sequences are SGHAT and FQNNGV.

The chain links TRBV7-2 to TRBJ1-1; the D gene is possibly TRBD1 (6 bases). CDR1 SGHTA and CDR2 FQGNSA come from the germline V gene. Trimming removed 0 bases at V and 1 base at J, with 12 bases between. The CDR3 has 16 amino acids. CDR3 in amino acids: CASSLAGGTPNTEAFF. The CDR3 coding sequence is TGTGCCAGCAGCTTAGCGGGCGGGACACCGAACACTGAAGCTTTCTTT.

A word on this clone: One end of the junction fails to match germline, which may point to a read error. CDR3 DNA sequence: TGTGCTAGCAGCCCGGGGACTAGCGGGAGTACCGGGGAGCTGTTTTTT. Residues: CASSPGTSGSTGELFF. The rearrangement joins TRBV7-7 to TRBJ2-2; TRBD2 agrees at 14 bases. This CDR3 has 16 residues. Per the germline V gene, CDR1 is SSHAT and CDR2 is FNYEAQ (reference sequence).

The rearrangement joins TRBV19 to TRBJ2-5; a weak D match, TRBD1 (5 bases). Germline CDR1 reads LNHDA; CDR2 reads SQIVND (reference sequence). Trimming shortened V by 1 base and J by 2 bases, and 11 bases separated the two germline ends. This CDR3 is 15 amino acids long. The CDR3 DNA reads as TGTGCCAGTAGTATAGGACAGTTAGGACAAGAGACCCAGTACTTC. This translates into CASSIGQLGQETQYF.

This clone is medium-sized (0.01 to 0.1%) in the sample. The chain combines TRBV18 with TRBJ1-1; 8 bases line up with TRBD1. Looked up from germline, CDR1 is KGHSH and CDR2 is LQKENI. The V gene end was trimmed by 5 bases and the J gene end by 7 bases; junction bases not matched to a gene: 6. The CDR3 runs 13 residues. The CDR3 DNA is TGTGCCAGCTCAGCGGGGGACAGGCGTGAAGCTTTCTTT. It specifies CASSAGDRREAFF.

The J gene is TRBJ1-4, the V gene TRBV21-1; no DNA check was done on the table's D call, TRBD1. TRBV21-1 is assigned pseudogene status. The CDR3 has 13 amino acids. The CDR3 is CASPGQGNEKLFF. CDR3 coding DNA: TGTGCCAGCCCGGGACAGGGGAATGAAAAACTGTTTTTT.

This chain uses TRBV11-2 with TRBJ2-2; D unclear. V was clipped by 3 bases and J by 0 bases, with 11 bases between them. Germline V lookup: CDR1 SGHAT, CDR2 FQNNGV. There are 16 residues in the CDR3. The CDR3 region has the DNA TGTGCCAGCAGCTTGCCCGGCGCAACGAACACCGGGGAGCTGTTTTTT. It translates to CASSLPGATNTGELFF.

The rearrangement uses TRBV6-1 and TRBJ2-5; no firm D call. Trimming took 1 base from V and 4 from J, leaving 10 bases between them. Germline CDR1 and CDR2: MNHNS and SASEGT. CDR3 size: 14 residues. The CDR3 loop reads CASSEDSGRETQYF. As DNA, the CDR3 is TGTGCCAGCAGTGAAGACTCCGGACGAGAGACCCAGTACTTC.

The V gene is TRBV11-2, the J gene TRBJ1-5, with D possibly matching TRBD1 (5 bases). Deletions cut 5 bases from V and 2 bases from J, with 13 bases between. Germline loops: CDR1 SGHAT, CDR2 FQNNGV. The CDR3 length is 15 residues. DNA of the CDR3: TGTGCCAGCAGCCTCGGGGGGGTCGGCAATCAGCCCCAGCATTTT. Its translation is CASSLGGVGNQPQHF. Supplemented by reference TRBV11-2 and TRBJ1-5, the full variable domain reads EAGVAQSPRYKIIEKRQSVAFWCNPISGHATLYWYQQILGQGPKLLIQFQNNGVVDDSQLPKDRFSAERLKGVDSTLKIQPAKLEDSAVYLCASSLGGVGNQPQHFGDGTRLSIL.

The rearrangement links TRBV7-2 to TRBJ2-2, with D unresolved. The CDR3 extends over 11 amino acids. Germline CDR1 reads SGHTA; CDR2 reads FQGNSA. V shed 1 base and J shed 11 bases, with 5 bases lying between them. The CDR3 region has the DNA TGTGCCAGCAGCTTAGGGCTAGAGCTGTTTTTT. Translating gives CASSLGLELFF.

This clone was picked up a small number of times. The rearrangement uses TRBV5-4 and TRBJ1-2; perhaps TRBD1 as D (5 bases). The ends were cut back, 4 bases at V and 6 bases at J, with 10 bases in the middle. Per the germline V gene, CDR1 is SGHNT and CDR2 is YYREEE (reference sequence). This CDR3 has 12 residues. CDR3 in DNA: TGTGCCAGCAGCCTGTCAGGGAATGGCTACACCTTC. It translates to CASSLSGNGYTF.

This rearrangement joins TRBV29-1 to TRBJ2-1, with 9 positions matching TRBD1. The J segment lost 7 bases and the V segment lost 5 bases, leaving 9 bases of the junction unmatched. The CDR3 consists of 14 residues. Germline loops: CDR1 SQVTM, CDR2 ANQGSEA. The CDR3 nucleotides read TGCAGCGTTCGTAGCGGACAGGGGAGAAATGAGCAGTTCTTC. This translates into CSVRSGQGRNEQFF.

This chain connects TRBV21-1 to TRBJ2-7; the table calls TRBD1, which could not be checked here. TRBV21-1 has pseudogene status. CDR3 length: 16 amino acids. DNA of the CDR3: TGTGCCAGCAGCTTCTATTTCCGGGACAGGGTTTACGAGCAGTACTTC. Amino acid sequence: CASSFYFRDRVYEQYF.

CDR3 sequence reads: CASSPAPQGVGTEAFF. CDR3 nucleotide sequence: TGTGCCAGCTCACCAGCTCCACAGGGGGTAGGGACTGAAGCTTTCTTT. The V call is TRBV18, the J call TRBJ1-1; the match to TRBD1 covers 8 bases. CDR3 length equals 16 residues. CDR1 and CDR2 from the germline V gene are KGHSH and LQKENI. Trimming at V came to 2 bases and at J to 5 bases, leaving 10 bases not matched to a gene.

The chain uses TRBV11-3 and TRBJ1-4; D is undetermined. In germline, CDR1 is SGHNT, CDR2 YENEEA. The V and J ends lost 5 bases and 8 bases respectively, with 9 bases between them. The CDR3 is 12 residues long. The CDR3 nucleotides are TGTGCCAGCAGCCCGGATGGGGAAAAACTGTTTTTT. It encodes CASSPDGEKLFF.